Sequencing of this T cell receptor beta chain was carried out in a study of cytomegalovirus exposure and HLA in healthy donors. At sampling all donors were nominally healthy, likely with unrecorded immune exposures. This CDR3 has 14 residues. CDR1 is SQVTM and CDR2 is ANQGSEA in the germline V gene. V was shortened by 1 base and J by 4 bases, with 13 bases between the two germline ends. PCR primers comprised 60 Vbeta and 13 Jbeta primers. Libraries were prepared by immunoSEQ multiplex PCR; TCRdb keeps only in-frame clonotypes and omits some of them. The sample shows approximately 130,000 clones, around 81% of them seen only once.

V is TRBV29-1 and J is TRBJ1-1, with D perhaps matching TRBD1 (6 bases). Sequences were obtained from PBMCs. The source is a woman aged 45-60 years in good health and CMV-seronegative. For the CDR3, the DNA is TGCAGCGTTGAAGGCCGGACAGTATCCACTGAAGCTTTCTTT. Translation: CSVEGRTVSTEAFF.